This paragraph covers one T cell receptor beta chain sequence. Its cognate antigen is unknown. The data were taken from a study of cytomegalovirus exposure and HLA in healthy donors. Primers for the PCR totalled 60 Vbeta and 13 Jbeta. Produced via immunoSEQ multiplex PCR; TCRdb's table is partial and in-frame only. In the table there are around 200,000 clones, approximately 78% of which are singletons. Study-level findings and limits: The study assumed roughly uniform donor sequencing depth for presence/absence analyses. An analysis was carried out at a later point. It showed that HLA-associated TCR beta chains were more clonally expanded than equally common non-associated chains.

Unmatched junction bases numbered 13, after V lost 11 bases and J lost 7 bases. The length of the CDR3 is 13 residues. Germline lookup yields CDR1 SNHLY and CDR2 FYNNEI. The sequence was collected from a young woman in good health and CMV-seronegative. Sequencing was carried out using PBMCs. The rearrangement uses TRBV2 and TRBJ1-2; 7 nucleotides align to TRBD1. The CDR3, as DNA: TGTGCCCGCGGAACAGGGGAAGGGAGTGGCTACACCTTC. It encodes CARGTGEGSGYTF.